The 28 T cell receptor beta chains below come from one sample, sequenced in a study of T cells in Graves' hyperthyroidism and ophthalmopathy. The investigators amplified TCR beta CDR3 regions from RNA transcripts. A first-round RT-PCR of the TCR CDR3 used the HTBI primer set. In TCRdb, the multiplex PCR reads were re-called with MiXCR into one record per CDR3 protein. The top ten clones hold roughly 3% of a sample with around 600,000 distinct CDR3 sequences, 16% of them seen once. Sequenced sample: blood. These receptors were taken from a woman between 40 and 55 years old with Graves' ophthalmopathy.

The sample holds many counts of this clonotype. V is TRBV2 and J is TRBJ2-4; D ambiguous. Germline CDR1 reads SNHLY; CDR2 reads FYNNEI. The CDR3 is 13 amino acids. V was clipped by 7 bases and J by 2 bases, with 9 bases between them. DNA for the CDR3: TGTGCCAGCATCGTCGGAACCAAAAACATTCAGTACTTC. Protein product: CASIVGTKNIQYF.

This clonotype has a handful of counts. The J gene is TRBJ1-6, the V gene TRBV14; D unclear. The CDR3 extends over 15 amino acids. Trimming removed 0 bases at V and 8 bases at J, with 11 bases between. In germline, CDR1 is SGHDN, CDR2 FVKESK. The CDR3 spells CASSQDPMGYSPLHF. The CDR3 DNA sequence: TGTGCCAGCAGCCAAGATCCTATGGGATATTCACCCCTCCACTTT.

There are a few counts of this clonotype. The chain joins TRBV20-1 to TRBJ2-1, with 9 bases matching TRBD2. The germline V gene has CDR1 DFQATT and CDR2 SNEGSKA (reference sequence). V was pared by 6 bases and J by 6 bases, with 9 bases of the junction left unmatched. The CDR3 covers 14 residues. The CDR3 sequence is CSATIAGAPNEQFF. DNA for the CDR3: TGCAGTGCGACTATAGCGGGGGCGCCCAATGAGCAGTTCTTC.

This clonotype has a count of ten or more. The J gene is TRBJ1-1, the V gene TRBV28; possibly TRBD1 for D (5 bases). V lost 2 bases to trimming and J lost 1 base, with 11 bases between them. The CDR3 contains 15 residues. Per the germline V gene, CDR1 is MDHEN and CDR2 is SYDVKM. The CDR3 reads CASSLGGDGNTEAFF. CDR3 bases: TGTGCCAGCAGTTTAGGAGGGGATGGGAACACTGAAGCTTTCTTT.

This clonotype was seen a few times. V is TRBV19 and J is TRBJ1-1; TRBD1 aligns across 11 bases. The germline gives CDR1 LNHDA, CDR2 SQIVND (reference sequence). The V segment lost 6 bases and the J segment 1 base; nucleotides outside the gene matches: 4. The length of the CDR3 is 15 residues. The CDR3 sequence is CASSRDRGRNTEAFF. The CDR3 DNA reads as TGTGCCAGTAGCCGGGACAGGGGGAGGAACACTGAAGCTTTCTTT.

Turning to this clonotype: Sequence at one end of the junction differs from germline and may be a read error. The V gene is TRBV11-2, the J gene TRBJ2-1, with 7 bases that match TRBD2. The CDR3 runs to 16 residues. Germline CDR1 is SGHAT and CDR2 is FQNNGV. CDR3 nucleotide sequence: TGTGCCAGCAGCCCGGGGGGTGGGTTCAGTTACAATGAGCGGTTCTTC. Translating gives CASSPGGGFSYNERFF.

The DNA for the CDR3 is TGCGCCAGCAGCCGACAGCTTATCTCGTTCGGGCAGTACTTC. Its translation: CASSRQLISFGQYF. The chain carries TRBV4-1 and TRBJ2-7, with a tentative D call TRBD1 (5 bases). Germline V gene lookup returns CDR1 MGHRA and CDR2 YSYEKL. The CDR3 loop spans 14 amino acids. V lost 4 bases and J lost 9, with 19 bases in between.

This clonotype was found a few times. The chain combines TRBV7-9 with TRBJ2-1, with unresolved D. Per the germline V gene, CDR1 is SEHNR and CDR2 is FQNEAQ (reference sequence). The germline V and J ends were trimmed by 2 bases and 7 bases, with 18 bases remaining between them. The CDR3 length is 16 residues. The CDR3 nucleotides read TGTGCCAGCAGCTTATGGGAAGGTTTAGTACCTAATGAGCAGTTCTTC. This codes for CASSLWEGLVPNEQFF.

At least ten counts were recorded for this clonotype. The J gene is TRBJ1-5, the V gene TRBV11-2; D is perhaps TRBD1 (5 bases). CDR3 length: 15 amino acids. Trimming cost V 1 base and J 3 bases, with 10 bases left between them. CDR1 and CDR2 (germline): SGHAT, FQNNGV. In DNA form, the CDR3 reads TGTGCCAGCAGCTTAGCGGGGACGGCCAATCAGCCCCAGCATTTT. The encoded protein is CASSLAGTANQPQHF.

This clonotype has more than one count but fewer than ten. A single base separates this from a much larger clone, so it may be a read error. V is TRBV2 and J is TRBJ1-5; no clear D gene. Germline CDR1 SNHLY, CDR2 FYNNEI. This CDR3 spans 13 amino acids. V lost 6 bases to trimming and J lost 3 bases, with 9 bases between them. DNA of the CDR3: TGTGCCAGCAGGGCGGGGAACAATCAGCCCCAGCATTTT. It specifies CASRAGNNQPQHF.

Ten or more counts support this clonotype. This rearrangement joins TRBV18 to TRBJ1-1, with 9 bases matching TRBD1. With 3 bases clipped from V and 5 bases from J, the junction kept 4 bases outside the gene matches. The CDR3 has 14 residues. Germline loops: CDR1 KGHSH, CDR2 LQKENI. The CDR3, as DNA: TGTGCCAGCTCACCGAACAGGGGGCATACTGAAGCTTTCTTT. Protein product: CASSPNRGHTEAFF.

This clonotype was observed at least ten times. The chain has TRBV5-1 and TRBJ1-1; 7 nucleotides match TRBD1. Unmatched junction bases numbered 5, after V lost 2 bases and J lost 1 base. Per the germline V gene, CDR1 is SGHRS and CDR2 is YFSETQ. The CDR3 loop spans 15 amino acids. The chain's CDR3 is CASSFSKGANTEAFF. The CDR3 DNA is TGCGCCAGCAGCTTCTCGAAGGGGGCGAACACTGAAGCTTTCTTT.

This clonotype was observed many times. V and J are TRBV12-3 or TRBV12-4 and TRBJ1-1; D gene unclear. The CDR3 has 14 residues. Deletions cut 8 bases from V and 4 bases from J, with 17 bases between. DNA for the CDR3: TGTGCCAGCGTGGATCGGGTGGTGGGCACTGAAGCTTTCTTT. Translation gives CASVDRVVGTEAFF.

This rearrangement joins TRBV29-1 to TRBJ1-2, with 8 bases lining up with TRBD1. The germline gives CDR1 SQVTM, CDR2 ANQGSEA. The length of the CDR3 is 12 residues. Unmatched junction bases numbered 3, after V lost 2 bases and J lost 7 bases. Here the CDR3 DNA reads TGCAGCGTTGAACAGGGGGCGCTTGGCTACACCTTC. This encodes CSVEQGALGYTF.

The V call is TRBV11-2, the J call TRBJ2-5; D gene ambiguous. Trimming left V 5 bases short and J 4 bases short, with 11 bases between. The germline V gene has CDR1 SGHAT and CDR2 FQNNGV. There are 13 residues in the CDR3. Here the CDR3 DNA reads TGTGCCAGCAGCCCAGCCCGCCCAGAGACCCAGTACTTC. This sequence encodes CASSPARPETQYF. Together with reference TRBV11-2 and TRBJ2-5, the CDR3 gives the full variable domain: EAGVAQSPRYKIIEKRQSVAFWCNPISGHATLYWYQQILGQGPKLLIQFQNNGVVDDSQLPKDRFSAERLKGVDSTLKIQPAKLEDSAVYLCASSPARPETQYFGPGTRLLVL.

The chain carries TRBV29-1 and TRBJ1-2; unclear D gene. The CDR3 loop spans 13 amino acids. The V end was cut by 3 bases, the J end by 6 bases, with 14 bases between. Germline V gene sequence: CDR1 SQVTM, CDR2 ANQGSEA. CDR3 coding DNA: TGCAGCGTTGACTTGGGGTTTGGAAATGGCTACACCTTC. Translated: CSVDLGFGNGYTF. Together with reference TRBV29-1 and TRBJ1-2, the CDR3 gives the full variable domain: SAVISQKPSRDICQRGTSLTIQCQVDSQVTMMFWYRQQPGQSLTLIATANQGSEATYESGFVIDKFPISRPNLTFSTLTVSNMSPEDSSIYLCSVDLGFGNGYTFGSGTRLTVV.

The table lists this clonotype with many counts. V and J are TRBV6-1 and TRBJ1-3, with D perhaps TRBD1 (5 bases). The CDR3 spans 15 residues. V was trimmed by 5 bases and J by 2 bases, leaving 13 bases between them. Germline V gene sequence: CDR1 MNHNS, CDR2 SASEGT. This CDR3 reads CASSPRDGAGNTIYF. The CDR3 coding sequence is TGTGCCAGCAGTCCTCGGGACGGAGCTGGAAACACCATATATTTT.

This chain uses TRBV20-1 with TRBJ2-5; TRBD2 agrees at 11 bases. CDR3 length: 17 amino acids. V shed 6 bases and J 2 bases; nucleotides not matched to a gene: 14. Germline assignment: CDR1 DFQATT and CDR2 SNEGSKA (reference sequence). CDR3 protein: CSAKSMGLAVIQETQYF. The CDR3 nucleotides are TGCAGTGCGAAGTCCATGGGACTAGCGGTGATTCAAGAGACCCAGTACTTC.

The genes are TRBV20-1 and TRBJ2-7, with TRBD2 matching over 7 bases. The germline V gene has CDR1 DFQATT and CDR2 SNEGSKA (reference sequence). This CDR3 has 14 amino acids. The ends lost 0 bases at V and 2 bases at J; junction bases unmatched: 4. The CDR3 protein is CSARDGGSAYEQYF. The CDR3 DNA sequence: TGCAGTGCTAGAGATGGCGGGAGTGCCTACGAGCAGTACTTC.

At least ten counts were recorded for this clonotype. The V call is TRBV29-1, the J call TRBJ2-3; D is possibly TRBD1 or TRBD2 (5 bases each). V gave up 1 base and J gave up 3 bases, with 17 bases separating them. Germline CDR1 reads SQVTM; CDR2 reads ANQGSEA. The CDR3 has 16 amino acids. This CDR3 is CSVEVGRSFGTDTQYF. CDR3 DNA: TGCAGCGTTGAAGTGGGACGGTCGTTCGGAACAGATACGCAGTATTTT.

The table lists this clonotype with many counts. The chain couples TRBV27 to TRBJ2-7; no clear D. The CDR3 is 14 residues long. The ends were cut back, 4 bases at V and 0 bases at J, with 10 bases in the middle. The germline V gene encodes CDR1 MNHEY and CDR2 SMNVEV (reference sequence). CDR3 bases: TGTGCCAGCAGTTATAACCTTGGCTCCTACGAGCAGTACTTC. It translates to CASSYNLGSYEQYF.

Concerning this clonotype: The junction departs from the called germline gene at one end, perhaps through a read error. J is TRBJ2-5 and V is TRBV28; a possible D gene is TRBD1 (6 bases). CDR3 length: 16 residues. CDR1 is MDHEN and CDR2 is SYDVKM in the germline V gene. The CDR3 sequence: CACSLTRRQAQETQYF. CDR3 DNA sequence: TGTGCCTGCAGTTTAACTCGGAGACAGGCGCAAGAGACCCAGTACTTC. Filled out from reference TRBV28 and TRBJ2-5, the complete variable domain reads DVKVTQSSRYLVKRTGEKVFLECVQDMDHENMFWYRQDPGLGLRLIYFSYDVKMKEKGDIPEGYSVSREKKERFSLILESASTNQTSMYLCACSLTRRQAQETQYFGPGTRLLVL.

This chain joins TRBV7-3 and TRBJ2-6; TRBD1 or TRBD2 may be the D gene (5 bases each). V was clipped by 4 bases and J by 4 bases, with 14 bases between them. Germline CDR1 reads SGHTA; CDR2 reads FQGTGA. The CDR3 is made up of 16 amino acids. The CDR3 loop reads CASSSRGGGGANVLTF. The CDR3 nucleotides read TGTGCCAGCAGCTCTCGAGGTGGGGGAGGGGCCAACGTCCTGACTTTC.

In the case of this clonotype: This may stem from a read error, because a much larger clone lies one nucleotide away. This rearrangement joins TRBV28 to TRBJ1-5; D is perhaps TRBD1 (5 bases). The CDR3 extends over 15 amino acids. CDR1 is MDHEN, CDR2 SYDVKM, per germline. The CDR3 spells CASRGWGVGNPPQHF. In DNA, the CDR3 is TGTGCCAGCAGGGGGTGGGGGGTTGGCAATCCGCCCCAGCATTTT. The whole variable domain, filled in from reference TRBV28 and TRBJ1-5, reads DVKVTQSSRYLVKRTGEKVFLECVQDMDHENMFWYRQDPGLGLRLIYFSYDVKMKEKGDIPEGYSVSREKKERFSLILESASTNQTSMYLCASRGWGVGNPPQHFGDGTRLSIL.

This clonotype was observed many times. V is TRBV5-8 and J is TRBJ1-2, with D maybe TRBD1 (5 bases). Germline CDR1 SGHTS, CDR2 YDEGEE. CDR3 length: 14 amino acids. V lost 0 bases and J 3 bases, leaving 9 bases between the germline ends. CDR3 nucleotide sequence: TGTGCCAGCAGCTTGGCAGGGAGCGACTATGGCTACACCTTC. Residues: CASSLAGSDYGYTF.

This clonotype was counted at least ten times. The chain has TRBV6-1 and TRBJ2-7; D remains unclear. The CDR3 is 12 amino acids. Germline V gives CDR1 MNHNS, CDR2 SASEGT. V lost 6 bases and J 3 bases, leaving 9 bases between the germline ends. CDR3 loop: CASSTHDYEQYF. CDR3 nucleotide sequence: TGTGCCAGCAGCACACACGACTACGAGCAGTACTTC.

This clonotype was picked up many times. The chain couples TRBV12-3 or TRBV12-4 to TRBJ1-1, with TRBD1 matching 7 bases. The CDR3 extends over 14 amino acids. V lost 3 bases, J lost 3 bases, and 4 bases stayed unmatched. The CDR3 region is CASSFAGGDTEAFF. CDR3 coding DNA: TGTGCCAGCAGTTTTGCAGGGGGAGACACTGAAGCTTTCTTT.

This clonotype came up many times. This chain uses TRBV12-3 or TRBV12-4 with TRBJ1-5; no firm D call. Trimming stripped 1 base from V and 6 bases from J, with 10 bases between. The length of the CDR3 is 14 residues. The CDR3 sequence: CASSLVQHGQPQHF. The DNA of the CDR3 is TGTGCCAGCAGTTTAGTCCAGCATGGTCAGCCCCAGCATTTT.